This TCR beta chain was captured in a study of long-term antiretroviral therapy in people with HIV. Findings and caveats of the study: After ART, diversity increased yet remained lower than transplant donor controls.

About this clone: Its specificity is not known.

Survey-level resolution applied to immunoSEQ assay v3.0. Generated by immunoSEQ multiplex PCR, the TCRdb table keeps only in-frame clones and is missing some. The table lists some 33,000 clones, about 96% of them singletons. Germline CDR1 is SNHLY and CDR2 is FYNNEI. CDR3 length: 17 amino acids. With 4 bases removed from V and 1 base from J, the gap between germline ends came to 19 bases. The sample was unsorted PBMCs, taken approximately 6.6 years after starting antiretroviral therapy. The receptor was isolated from a man younger than 45 with HIV. V is TRBV2 and J is TRBJ1-1; D may be TRBD1 (6 bases). CDR3 in amino acids: CASSGGLRGLENTEAFF. DNA of the CDR3: TGTGCCAGCAGTGGAGGTTTGAGGGGGTTGGAGAACACTGAAGCTTTCTTT.